The sample holds one count of the clone carrying this TCR beta chain. This entry is derived from a study of shared clonotypes between healthy human individuals. V dropped 3 bases and J dropped 4; count of bases not matched to a gene: 2. The CDR3 is 13 residues long. Germline V gene lookup returns CDR1 ENHRY and CDR2 SYGVKD. This table comes from immunoSEQ multiplex PCR, and its TCRdb copy is limited to in-frame clones, with some not included. The sample carries nearly 1,000,000 clones, approximately 76% recorded once. The chain is built from TRBV10-3 and TRBJ1-1; TRBD1 agrees at 7 bases. Material for sequencing was memory CD4+ T cells sorted from blood. Subset described: CD45RA-negative fraction. The TCR sequence derives from a man between 18 and 35 years old in good health. CDR3 amino acids: CAISERTGTEAFF. The CDR3 nucleotides read TGTGCCATCAGTGAAAGGACAGGCACTGAAGCTTTCTTT.